Following are 8 T cell receptor beta chains from one sample sequenced in a study of PD-L1 blockade in urothelial cancer. The data were produced by immunoSEQ multiplex PCR, yet TCRdb's version contains in-frame clones alone and is incomplete. The sample includes about 80,000 clones, 87% seen only once; the top ten take about 6%. Sequencing used PBMCs, obtained around atezolizumab (anti-PD-L1) treatment. These receptors all stem from an older woman with urothelial cancer.

The chain has TRBV5-1 and TRBJ1-2; D is undetermined. This CDR3 has 15 amino acids. V was pared by 4 bases and J by 8 bases, with 21 bases between. Germline V gene sequence: CDR1 SGHRS, CDR2 YFSETQ. CDR3 region: CASSRALGGQVGYTF. The CDR3 DNA reads as TGCGCCAGCAGCCGAGCGTTAGGAGGGCAGGTCGGCTACACCTTC.

About this clone itself: This sample also contains other DNA sequences that code for the same CDR3. This chain connects TRBV9 to TRBJ2-1; 7 positions match TRBD2. The CDR3 extends over 15 amino acids. Germline V lookup: CDR1 SGDLS, CDR2 YYNGEE. J was trimmed by 1 base and V by 0 bases; bases with no gene match: 1. CDR3 amino acids: CASSVDSGSYNEQFF. The CDR3 DNA follows: TGTGCCAGCAGCGTAGATAGCGGGTCCTACAATGAGCAGTTCTTC.

The chain combines TRBV5-4 with TRBJ1-1; D perhaps matches TRBD1 (5 bases). Trimming cost V 5 bases and J 3 bases, with 20 bases left between them. Looked up from germline, CDR1 is SGHNT and CDR2 is YYREEE (reference sequence). The CDR3 length is 16 residues. The DNA of the CDR3 is TGTGCCAGCAGACGCGAAAGGGGCGGCAAGGACACTGAAGCTTTCTTT. Translation: CASRRERGGKDTEAFF.

The gene calls are TRBV5-1 and TRBJ2-5; no reliable D call. Looked up from germline, CDR1 is SGHRS and CDR2 is YFSETQ. There are 13 residues in the CDR3. Deletions cut 0 bases from V and 5 bases from J, with 8 bases between. CDR3 residues: CASSLASRETQYF. As DNA, the CDR3 is TGCGCCAGCAGCTTGGCCTCCAGGGAGACCCAGTACTTC.

The chain links TRBV6-6 to TRBJ2-7; 8 nucleotides line up with TRBD2. Losses at the gene ends were 10 bases for V and 4 bases for J; bases not matched to a gene: 15. The V gene's germline CDR1 is MNHNY and CDR2 SVGAGI (reference sequence). This CDR3 has 15 amino acids. The CDR3 nucleotides read TGTGCCACCGGGGCGGGAGGCGGCAGAGGGTACGAGCAGTACTTC. It codes for CATGAGGGRGYEQYF.

J is TRBJ1-2 and V is TRBV7-9; D call uncertain. CDR1 and CDR2 from the germline V gene are SEHNR and FQNEAQ (reference sequence). Trimming removed 5 bases at V and 6 bases at J, with 16 bases between. The CDR3 extends over 14 amino acids. In nucleotides, the CDR3 is TGTGCCAGCAGCCCCCAAGCGGCCTCGCATGGCTACACCTTC. Translating it yields CASSPQAASHGYTF.

The chain recombines TRBV2 with TRBJ2-3, with TRBD2 identical over 8 bases. Looked up from germline, CDR1 is SNHLY and CDR2 is FYNNEI. The CDR3 sequence is 15 residues long. The V gene end was trimmed by 4 bases and the J gene end by 5 bases; junction bases not matched to a gene: 8. The CDR3 DNA follows: TGTGCCAGCAGTGGACTAGCGAGCGCAGAAGATACGCAGTATTTT. Protein sequence: CASSGLASAEDTQYF.

The gene calls are TRBV5-1 and TRBJ2-7; weak D call: TRBD1 (5 bases). Trimming left V 1 base short and J 5 bases short, with 10 bases between. The germline V gene has CDR1 SGHRS and CDR2 YFSETQ. The CDR3 has 13 residues. For the CDR3, the DNA is TGCGCCAGCAGCTTGCAGGGTGGCGACGAGCAGTACTTC. Amino acid sequence: CASSLQGGDEQYF. The whole variable domain, remainder taken from reference TRBV5-1 and TRBJ2-7, is KAGVTQTPRYLIKTRGQQVTLSCSPISGHRSVSWYQQTPGQGLQFLFEYFSETQRNKGNFPGRFSGRQFSNSRSEMNVSTLELGDSALYLCASSLQGGDEQYFGPGTRLTVT.